The rows below give T cell receptor beta chains drawn from one sample of a study of long-term antiretroviral therapy in people with HIV. Libraries were prepared by immunoSEQ multiplex PCR; TCRdb keeps only in-frame clonotypes and omits some of them. Here the sample spans around 21,000 clones, 90% being singletons. Source: unsorted PBMCs, taken about 4.6 years before starting antiretroviral therapy. The receptors were sampled from a woman aged 25 to 39 with HIV. Each CDR3 is given with its conserved first and last residue. The D gene is left open where the match is weak. Clone size is shown for a subset of rows, as once, few, many or a class of expanded clone.

once	TRBV30	TRBJ1-4	TRBD1	TGTGCCTCGGCTCTGACAGGGCGGACGGCTAATGAAAAACTGTTTTTT	CASALTGRTANEKLFF
NA	TRBV6-1	TRBJ2-6	NA	TGTGCCAGCAGCCCCGAATCTGGGGCCAACGTCCTGACTTTC	CASSPESGANVLTF
NA	TRBV5-6	TRBJ1-1	NA	TGTGCCAGCAGCTTGATTTCAGGGGTAGCTTTCTTT	CASSLISGVAFF
NA	TRBV9	TRBJ1-2	TRBD1	TGTGCCAGCAGCGCAACGAACAGGGGGTTCTTGTCTCGCGACTATGGCTACACCTTC	CASSATNRGFLSRDYGYTF
NA	TRBV18	TRBJ1-1	TRBD1	TGTGCCAGCTCACCGCGACAGGGGGCGACTGAAGCTTTCTTT	CASSPRQGATEAFF
NA	TRBV19	TRBJ2-7	NA	TGTGCCAGTAGTATAGACAACGAGGTTTACGAGCAGTACTTC	CASSIDNEVYEQYF
NA	TRBV11-3	TRBJ2-1	NA	TGTGCCAGCAGCTTTGACAGCTCCTACAATGAGCAGTTCTTC	CASSFDSSYNEQFF
NA	TRBV6-1	TRBJ2-2	TRBD1	TGTGCCAGCAGTCAGGGGGCTCCCGGGGAGCTGTTTTTT	CASSQGAPGELFF
NA	TRBV6-1	TRBJ1-1	NA	TGTGCCAGCCTCAGGGGAATGAACACTGAAGCTTTCTTT	CASLRGMNTEAFF
NA	TRBV10-3	TRBJ2-1	TRBD1	TGTGCCATCAGCGGGGGACAGGGAAGTTTTGCTTGGAATGAGCAGTTCTTC	CAISGGQGSFAWNEQFF
NA	TRBV6-5	TRBJ1-1	NA	TGTGCCAGCAGTTACATCGAAGGTTGGGGACTTGAAGCTTTCTTT	CASSYIEGWGLEAFF
NA	TRBV4-3	TRBJ2-5	NA	TGCGCCAGCAGCCAAAATAGTGGAGAGACCCAGTACTTC	CASSQNSGETQYF
NA	TRBV18	TRBJ1-2	TRBD1	TGTGCCAGCTCACCACCCGGACAGGGAGGGCATGGCTACACCTTC	CASSPPGQGGHGYTF
NA	TRBV6-5	TRBJ1-2	TRBD1	TGTGCCAGCAGTTACTCTATGGGACAGGGCTATGGCTACACCTTC	CASSYSMGQGYGYTF
NA	TRBV5-4	TRBJ2-7	TRBD2	TGTGCCAGCAGTCAGACTAGCGGGGGCGAGCAGTACTTC	CASSQTSGGEQYF
NA	TRBV29-1	TRBJ1-4	NA	TGCAGCGTTGAAGTCATGCCTAATGAAAAACTGTTTTTT	CSVEVMPNEKLFF